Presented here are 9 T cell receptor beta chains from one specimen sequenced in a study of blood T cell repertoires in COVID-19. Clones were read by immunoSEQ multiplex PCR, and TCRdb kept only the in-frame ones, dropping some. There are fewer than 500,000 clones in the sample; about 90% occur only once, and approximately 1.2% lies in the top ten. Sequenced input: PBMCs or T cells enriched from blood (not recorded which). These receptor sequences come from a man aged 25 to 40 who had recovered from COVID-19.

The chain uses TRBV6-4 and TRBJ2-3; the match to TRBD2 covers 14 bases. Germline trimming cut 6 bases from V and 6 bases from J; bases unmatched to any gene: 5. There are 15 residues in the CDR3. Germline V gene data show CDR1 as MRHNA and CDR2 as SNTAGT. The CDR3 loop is CASSRTSGGSDTQYF. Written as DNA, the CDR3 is TGTGCCAGCAGCAGGACTAGCGGGGGGTCGGATACGCAGTATTTT.

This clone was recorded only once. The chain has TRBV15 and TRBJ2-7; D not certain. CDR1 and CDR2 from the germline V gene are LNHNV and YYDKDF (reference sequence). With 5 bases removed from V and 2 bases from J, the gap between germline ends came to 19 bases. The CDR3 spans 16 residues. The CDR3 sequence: CATSSRVQPSAYEQYF. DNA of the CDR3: TGTGCCACCAGCTCCCGGGTGCAGCCGTCGGCCTACGAGCAGTACTTC.

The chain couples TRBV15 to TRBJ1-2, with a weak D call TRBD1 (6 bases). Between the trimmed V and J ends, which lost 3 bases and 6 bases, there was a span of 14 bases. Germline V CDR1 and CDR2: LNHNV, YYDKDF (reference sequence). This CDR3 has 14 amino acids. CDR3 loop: CATSSRLSGDGYTF. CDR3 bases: TGTGCCACCAGCAGCCGTTTGTCAGGGGATGGCTACACCTTC.

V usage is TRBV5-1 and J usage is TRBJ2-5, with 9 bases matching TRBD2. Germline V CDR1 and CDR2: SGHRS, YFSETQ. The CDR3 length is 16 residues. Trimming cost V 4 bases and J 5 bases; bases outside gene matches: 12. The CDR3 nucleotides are TGCGCCAGCAGCGCCTATGGCGGGGGGGCCCGGGAGACCCAGTACTTC. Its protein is CASSAYGGGARETQYF. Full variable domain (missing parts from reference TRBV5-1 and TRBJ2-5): KAGVTQTPRYLIKTRGQQVTLSCSPISGHRSVSWYQQTPGQGLQFLFEYFSETQRNKGNFPGRFSGRQFSNSRSEMNVSTLELGDSALYLCASSAYGGGARETQYFGPGTRLLVL.

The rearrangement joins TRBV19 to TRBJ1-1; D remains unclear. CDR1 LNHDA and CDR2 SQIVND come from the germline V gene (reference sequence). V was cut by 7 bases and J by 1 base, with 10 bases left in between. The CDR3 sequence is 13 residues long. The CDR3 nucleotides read TGTGCCAGTATCGCTGACAAGAACACTGAAGCTTTCTTT. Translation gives CASIADKNTEAFF.

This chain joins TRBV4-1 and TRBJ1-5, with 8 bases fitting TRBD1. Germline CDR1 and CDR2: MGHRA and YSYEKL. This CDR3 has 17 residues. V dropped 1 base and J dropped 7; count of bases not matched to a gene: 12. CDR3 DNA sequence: TGCGCCAGCAGCCAAGCGGGGGCAGGGGGCGTAAACCAGCCCCAGCATTTT. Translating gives CASSQAGAGGVNQPQHF.

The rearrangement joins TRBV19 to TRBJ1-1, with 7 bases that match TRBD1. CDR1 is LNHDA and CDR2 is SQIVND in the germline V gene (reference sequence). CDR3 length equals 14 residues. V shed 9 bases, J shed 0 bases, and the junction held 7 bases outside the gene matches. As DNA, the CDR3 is TGTGCCAGCTACTTTGGGACAGTGAACACTGAAGCTTTCTTT. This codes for CASYFGTVNTEAFF.

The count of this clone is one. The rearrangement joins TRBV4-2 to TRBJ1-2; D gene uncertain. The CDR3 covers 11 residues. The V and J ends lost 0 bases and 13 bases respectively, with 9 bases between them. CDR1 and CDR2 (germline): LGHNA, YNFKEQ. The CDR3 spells CASSQELEITF. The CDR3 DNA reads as TGTGCCAGCAGCCAAGAATTGGAGATCACCTTC.

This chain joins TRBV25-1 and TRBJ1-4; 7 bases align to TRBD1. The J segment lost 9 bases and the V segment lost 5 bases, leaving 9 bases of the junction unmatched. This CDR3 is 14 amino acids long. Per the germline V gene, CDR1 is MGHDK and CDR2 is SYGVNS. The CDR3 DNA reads TGTGCCAGCAGTTCTACAGGGGCGTACCAAAAACTGTTTTTT. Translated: CASSSTGAYQKLFF.